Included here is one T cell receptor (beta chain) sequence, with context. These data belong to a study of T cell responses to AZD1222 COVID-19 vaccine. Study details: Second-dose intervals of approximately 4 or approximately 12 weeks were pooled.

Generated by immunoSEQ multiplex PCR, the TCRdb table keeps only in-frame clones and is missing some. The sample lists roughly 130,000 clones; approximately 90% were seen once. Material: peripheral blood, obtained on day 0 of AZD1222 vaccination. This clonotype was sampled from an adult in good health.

The CDR3 reads CASSSIGAPLNTEAFF. The CDR3, as DNA: TGTGCCAGCAGTTCCATTGGGGCCCCCTTGAACACTGAAGCTTTCTTT. The gene calls are TRBV28 and TRBJ1-1; the D gene is possibly TRBD1 (5 bases). Per the germline V gene, CDR1 is MDHEN and CDR2 is SYDVKM. The V gene lost 4 bases and the J gene lost 0 bases, with 15 bases spanning the gap. The CDR3 spans 16 residues.